The clone carrying this T cell receptor beta chain was observed many times. Its antigen is still unknown. This entry belongs to a study of blood T cells in healthy people across ages. General study points: Higher diversity, along with more naive CD4+ cells, distinguished long-lived donors from aged donors.

The second PCR ran roughly 6 to 11 cycles with a sample-barcoded 5' primer and J-beta primers. A template-switch adaptor containing 12 random nucleotides labeled each cDNA molecule. MiXCR, run by TCRdb on the 5' RACE reads, gives a single entry per CDR3 protein. This table holds fewer than 950,000 distinct CDR3 sequences, 35% to 40% found once. The donors, healthy Caucasians from Russia, were aged 6 to 90. A minimum of 6.5 million PBMCs was isolated per sample. Trimming shortened V by 5 bases and J by 4 bases, and 14 bases separated the two germline ends. The CDR3 spans 13 residues. Germline loops: CDR1 DFQATT, CDR2 SNEGSKA (reference sequence).

The sample taken for sequencing was blood. The TCR comes from a man between 18 and 29 years old in good health. V usage is TRBV20-1 and J usage is TRBJ1-2, with D possibly TRBD1 on 5 matching bases. This CDR3 reads CSAPEGAIYGYTF. In DNA form, the CDR3 reads TGCAGTGCTCCCGAAGGGGCCATCTATGGCTACACCTTC.